This T cell receptor beta chain is drawn from a study of T cells in localized non-small cell lung cancer. This CDR3 is built from 14 residues. Trimming cost V 1 base and J 3 bases, with 4 bases left between them. CDR1 is SNHLY and CDR2 is FYNNEI in the germline V gene. The repertoire was sequenced with immunoSEQ multiplex PCR; TCRdb's copy has only in-frame clones and lacks some. The sample has under 60,000 clones, just over 85% seen once. The chain combines TRBV2 with TRBJ2-6; D not resolved. The source was peripheral blood, collected before any cancer treatment. The clonotype was recovered from a male donor at least 60 years old with stage III squamous cell lung carcinoma. This CDR3 reads CASSEVLGANVLTF. DNA of the CDR3: TGTGCCAGCAGTGAAGTCCTTGGGGCCAACGTCCTGACTTTC. The full variable domain, completed using reference TRBV2 and TRBJ2-6, is EPEVTQTPSHQVTQMGQEVILRCVPISNHLYFYWYRQILGQKVEFLVSFYNNEISEKSEIFDDQFSVERPDGSNFTLKIRSTKLEDSAMYFCASSEVLGANVLTFGAGSRLTVL.